The next 24 T cell receptor beta chains were all read from a single sample in a study of memory CD4+ T cells and cytomegalovirus serostatus. Single viable CD3+CD4+CD8-CD45RO+ cells were sorted as the memory CD4+ T cells. Measured with immunoSEQ multiplex PCR; TCRdb has only the in-frame clones, and not every one. The data show roughly 56,000 clones, about 81% seen once. The sequencing input was memory CD4+ T cells from blood. The receptors were sampled from an adult in good health and CMV-seronegative.

The rearrangement links TRBV5-1 to TRBJ1-5, with D maybe TRBD1 (6 bases). The germline gives CDR1 SGHRS, CDR2 YFSETQ. The CDR3 has 15 amino acids. V lost 4 bases and J 5 bases, leaving 16 bases between the germline ends. The DNA of the CDR3 is TGCGCCAGCAGCCCCTATACAGGGCCGGATCAGCCCCAGCATTTT. It specifies CASSPYTGPDQPQHF.

V and J are TRBV28 and TRBJ1-4; D is uncertain. V lost 4 bases, J lost 12 bases, and 21 bases lay in between. This CDR3 region has 15 residues. The germline CDR1 and CDR2 sequences are MDHEN and SYDVKM. The CDR3: CASSSPQFRSAQLFF. The CDR3 DNA reads TGTGCCAGCAGTTCCCCGCAGTTCCGCTCCGCTCAACTGTTTTTT.

The CDR3 protein is CASRRGQARSPLHF. As DNA, the CDR3 is TGTGCCAGCAGGAGGGGGCAGGCGCGATCACCCCTCCACTTT. The gene calls are TRBV6-1 and TRBJ1-6; TRBD1 aligns across 7 bases. This CDR3 contains 14 residues. V shed 6 bases, J shed 10 bases, and the junction held 9 bases outside the gene matches. Germline V gene lookup returns CDR1 MNHNS and CDR2 SASEGT.

J is TRBJ1-1 and V is TRBV5-6; no clear D. This CDR3 contains 13 residues. Germline values: CDR1 SGHDT, CDR2 YYEEEE. Trimming shortened V by 2 bases and J by 7 bases, and 12 bases separated the two germline ends. CDR3 in amino acids: CASSFSRWGEAFF. The CDR3 nucleotides are TGTGCCAGCAGCTTTTCTCGGTGGGGTGAAGCTTTCTTT.

The genes are TRBV7-2 and TRBJ2-1, with D possibly TRBD1 on 5 matching bases. V lost 2 bases, J lost 3 bases, and 11 bases lay in between. This CDR3 is 15 amino acids long. The germline CDR1 and CDR2 sequences are SGHTA and FQGNSA. The CDR3 DNA sequence: TGTGCCAGCAGCTTATTGGGGCGCGACTACAATGAGCAGTTCTTC. As protein: CASSLLGRDYNEQFF.

Comment on this clone: The same CDR3 is also encoded by other DNA sequences in this sample. V gene TRBV19 combines with J gene TRBJ1-5; possible D gene TRBD1, 5 bases. CDR1 is LNHDA and CDR2 is SQIVND in the germline V gene (reference sequence). CDR3 length: 16 amino acids. V dropped 3 bases and J dropped 1 base, with 13 bases sitting between them. The CDR3 bases are TGTGCCAGTAGTATGCGTCGTCAGGGAAGCAATCAGCCCCAGCATTTT. Protein sequence: CASSMRRQGSNQPQHF.

V and J are TRBV11-2 and TRBJ1-1; D remains unclear. The CDR3 is made up of 12 amino acids. V was shortened by 1 base and J by 8 bases, with 8 bases between the two germline ends. Germline CDR1 reads SGHAT; CDR2 reads FQNNGV. The CDR3 sequence is CASSLVWAEAFF. CDR3 sequence (DNA): TGTGCCAGCAGCTTAGTTTGGGCGGAAGCTTTCTTT.

The chain has TRBV5-6 and TRBJ2-5; 13 nucleotides align to TRBD2. The V gene's germline CDR1 is SGHDT and CDR2 YYEEEE. Trimming at V came to 4 bases and at J to 3 bases, leaving 6 bases not matched to a gene. The CDR3 loop spans 16 amino acids. The CDR3 sequence is CASSPGLAGKEETQYF. In DNA, the CDR3 is TGTGCCAGCAGCCCGGGACTAGCGGGGAAGGAAGAGACCCAGTACTTC.

The rearrangement links TRBV2 to TRBJ1-1, with D perhaps matching TRBD1 (5 bases). Deletions cut 6 bases from V and 7 bases from J, with 12 bases between. The CDR3 runs 12 residues. Germline lookup yields CDR1 SNHLY and CDR2 FYNNEI. DNA of the CDR3: TGTGCCAGCAGATTATCGCAGGGTGAAGCTTTCTTT. This encodes CASRLSQGEAFF. Together with reference TRBV2 and TRBJ1-1, the CDR3 gives the full variable domain: EPEVTQTPSHQVTQMGQEVILRCVPISNHLYFYWYRQILGQKVEFLVSFYNNEISEKSEIFDDQFSVERPDGSNFTLKIRSTKLEDSAMYFCASRLSQGEAFFGQGTRLTVV.

Judged by abundance, this clone is medium-sized. The V gene is TRBV2, the J gene TRBJ1-1; D not resolved. The CDR3 spans 11 residues. Germline-derived CDR1 and CDR2 are SNHLY and FYNNEI. Trimming removed 7 bases from V and 7 bases from J, with 10 bases in between. In DNA, the CDR3 is TGTGCCAGCAAAGGTCCCCGTGAAGCTTTCTTT. Its protein product is CASKGPREAFF.

The chain links TRBV7-9 to TRBJ2-4, with 7 nucleotides matching TRBD1. Trimming at V came to 3 bases and at J to 0 bases, leaving 5 bases not matched to a gene. The CDR3 consists of 16 residues. Germline assignment: CDR1 SEHNR and CDR2 FQNEAQ (reference sequence). CDR3 residues: CASSLGTALAKNIQYF. The CDR3 DNA reads as TGTGCCAGCAGCTTGGGGACAGCCCTAGCCAAAAACATTCAGTACTTC.

The chain carries TRBV28 and TRBJ1-2, with TRBD1 identical over 7 bases. V lost 6 bases and J lost 2; bases outside the gene matches: 12. Germline V gives CDR1 MDHEN, CDR2 SYDVKM. The CDR3 runs to 16 residues. The CDR3 is CASSDKYPDRNYGYTF. CDR3 in DNA: TGTGCCAGCAGCGACAAATACCCGGACAGGAACTATGGCTACACCTTC.

The V and J genes are TRBV7-9 and TRBJ2-2, with unresolved D. CDR3 length equals 14 residues. The germline V gene encodes CDR1 SEHNR and CDR2 FQNEAQ (reference sequence). V lost 1 base, J lost 4 bases, and 7 bases lay in between. In DNA form, the CDR3 reads TGTGCCAGCAGCTTAGAGTCGATCACCGGGGAGCTGTTTTTT. It yields the protein CASSLESITGELFF.

This clone occurred a few times. The V and J genes are TRBV7-2 and TRBJ1-6; no firm D call. There are 13 residues in the CDR3. Trimming removed 4 bases at V and 10 bases at J, with 11 bases between. Per germline, CDR1 SGHTA and CDR2 FQGNSA. The CDR3: CASSYFGESPLHF. The CDR3 DNA sequence: TGTGCCAGCAGCTATTTCGGGGAGTCACCCCTCCACTTT.

The CDR3 DNA follows: TGCGCCAGCAGAACCCCAGGAAAGTCCTACGAGCAGTACTTC. Protein product: CASRTPGKSYEQYF. V gene TRBV5-1 combines with J gene TRBJ2-7; D is unclear. CDR3 length: 14 residues. In germline, CDR1 is SGHRS, CDR2 YFSETQ. Between the trimmed V and J ends, which lost 5 bases and 1 base, there was a span of 13 bases.

This rearrangement joins TRBV4-2 to TRBJ2-7; D is uncertain. V was clipped by 7 bases and J by 1 base, with 8 bases between them. The germline gives CDR1 LGHNA, CDR2 YNFKEQ. This CDR3 is 12 amino acids long. The CDR3, as DNA: TGTGCCAGCAAGGGCCGTTCCTACGAGCAGTACTTC. It translates to CASKGRSYEQYF.

The CDR3 region has the DNA TGTGCCAGCAGCTATGATTTAGGACAGGGGGGGAACACTGAAGCTTTCTTT. Amino acids: CASSYDLGQGGNTEAFF. The V call is TRBV7-9, the J call TRBJ1-1, with 10 bases lining up with TRBD1. V trimming: 4 bases; J trimming: 1 base; junction bases outside the gene matches: 9. This CDR3 is built from 17 residues. Germline-derived CDR1 and CDR2 are SEHNR and FQNEAQ (reference sequence).

This clone has a handful of counts. The chain uses TRBV5-1 and TRBJ2-2; 7 bases are a match to TRBD1. CDR1 and CDR2 (germline): SGHRS, YFSETQ. V shed 4 bases, J shed 4 bases, and the junction held 7 bases outside the gene matches. There are 15 residues in the CDR3. Here the CDR3 DNA reads TGCGCCAGCAGCGGTGACAGGGCTCGCACCGGGGAGCTGTTTTTT. It is translated as CASSGDRARTGELFF.

The chain recombines TRBV2 with TRBJ1-5, with no clear D. The CDR3 extends over 13 amino acids. The V and J ends lost 5 bases and 2 bases respectively, with 7 bases between them. Germline-derived CDR1 and CDR2 are SNHLY and FYNNEI. CDR3 amino acids: CASSYGGNQPQHF. The CDR3 DNA follows: TGTGCCAGCAGTTACGGAGGCAATCAGCCCCAGCATTTT.

This sequence joins TRBV7-2 and TRBJ1-2; D may be TRBD1 (6 bases). The CDR3 extends over 13 amino acids. Germline CDR1 and CDR2: SGHTA and FQGNSA. Trimming cost V 5 bases and J 8 bases, with 15 bases left between them. Here the CDR3 reads CASSRGAGDGYTF. The CDR3 region has the DNA TGTGCCAGCAGCCGCGGGGCAGGGGACGGCTACACCTTC.

This rearrangement joins TRBV28 to TRBJ2-1, with 11 bases fitting TRBD2. This CDR3 is built from 14 residues. J gave up 2 bases and V 8 bases, and 2 bases lay outside the gene matches. Germline CDR1 reads MDHEN; CDR2 reads SYDVKM. The CDR3 is CASLSGGAYNEQFF. The CDR3 DNA reads TGTGCCAGCCTTAGCGGGGGGGCCTACAATGAGCAGTTCTTC.

The chain couples TRBV7-2 to TRBJ2-1; 7 bases are a match to TRBD1. Germline loops: CDR1 SGHTA, CDR2 FQGNSA. This CDR3 spans 15 amino acids. With V trimmed by 5 bases and J by 7 bases, 11 bases remained unmatched. The CDR3 here is CASSLGGLLSNEQFF. In nucleotides, the CDR3 is TGTGCCAGCAGCCTAGGGGGCTTATTGTCGAATGAGCAGTTCTTC.

The rearrangement uses TRBV5-5 and TRBJ1-2; 10 bases fit TRBD1. Germline-derived CDR1 and CDR2 are SGHKS and YYEKEE (reference sequence). CDR3 length equals 16 residues. Germline trimming cut 4 bases from V and 7 bases from J; bases unmatched to any gene: 13. CDR3: CASSLDRGRHLGGYTF. CDR3 nucleotides: TGTGCCAGCAGCCTAGACAGGGGGCGCCATCTAGGTGGCTACACCTTC.

This clone was seen a handful of times. The V call is TRBV5-5, the J call TRBJ1-2, with TRBD1 matching 7 bases. With 2 bases clipped from V and 4 bases from J, the junction kept 5 bases outside the gene matches. Germline-derived CDR1 and CDR2 are SGHKS and YYEKEE (reference sequence). The CDR3 length is 14 residues. The CDR3 spells CASSLQGLIYGYTF. The CDR3 DNA sequence: TGTGCCAGCAGCTTACAGGGGCTGATCTATGGCTACACCTTC.